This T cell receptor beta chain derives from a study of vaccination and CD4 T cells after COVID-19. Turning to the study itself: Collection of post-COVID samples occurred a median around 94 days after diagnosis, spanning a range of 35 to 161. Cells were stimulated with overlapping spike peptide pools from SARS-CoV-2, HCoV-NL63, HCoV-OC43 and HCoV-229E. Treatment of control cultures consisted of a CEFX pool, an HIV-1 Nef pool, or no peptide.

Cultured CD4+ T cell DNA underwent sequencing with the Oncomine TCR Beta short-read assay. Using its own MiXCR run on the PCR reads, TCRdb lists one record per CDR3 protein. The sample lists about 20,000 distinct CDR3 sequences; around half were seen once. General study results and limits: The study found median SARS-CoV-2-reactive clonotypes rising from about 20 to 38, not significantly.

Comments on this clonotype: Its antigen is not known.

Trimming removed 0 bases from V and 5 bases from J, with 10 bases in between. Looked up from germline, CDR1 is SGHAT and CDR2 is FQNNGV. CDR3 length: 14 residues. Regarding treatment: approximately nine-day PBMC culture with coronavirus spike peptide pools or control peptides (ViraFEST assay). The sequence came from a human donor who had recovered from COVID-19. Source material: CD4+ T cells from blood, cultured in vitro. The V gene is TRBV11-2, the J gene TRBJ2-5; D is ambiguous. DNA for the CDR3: TGTGCCAGCAGCTTAGAACGGCTAACGGAGACCCAGTACTTC. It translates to CASSLERLTETQYF.